The 32 T cell receptor beta chains in this list originate from one sample, sequenced in a study of blood T cell repertoires in COVID-19. The table came from immunoSEQ multiplex PCR; TCRdb's copy has only in-frame clones and leaves some out. This table holds approximately 90,000 clones, 75% to 90% found once. The material sequenced was peripheral blood. These receptors came from a man aged 60 to 69 with acute or convalescent COVID-19.

This chain joins TRBV6-1 and TRBJ2-3; a weak D match, TRBD1 (6 bases). Trimming took 2 bases from V and 4 from J, leaving 16 bases between them. Germline V gene lookup returns CDR1 MNHNS and CDR2 SASEGT. The CDR3 runs to 16 residues. CDR3 coding DNA: TGTGCCAGCAGTGAACAGGGGTTAGGGTTTTCAGATACGCAGTATTTT. Amino acid sequence: CASSEQGLGFSDTQYF.

The CDR3 DNA follows: TGTGCCAGCGCTGGGACATGGGGAGACTATGGCTACACCTTC. Protein sequence: CASAGTWGDYGYTF. This sequence joins TRBV28 and TRBJ1-2; tentatively, D is TRBD1 (6 bases). CDR3 length equals 14 residues. The germline gives CDR1 MDHEN, CDR2 SYDVKM. V lost 8 bases, J lost 3 bases, and 16 bases lay in between.

The gene calls are TRBV3-1 (or the pseudogene TRBV3-2) and TRBJ2-1, with no clear D. The germline gives CDR1 LGHDT, CDR2 YNNKEL (reference sequence). V lost 4 bases to trimming and J lost 12 bases, with 16 bases between them. CDR3 length: 13 amino acids. The CDR3 sequence: CASSPSPDLWQFF. The CDR3 DNA sequence: TGTGCCAGCAGCCCCAGTCCCGATCTGTGGCAGTTCTTC.

The chain recombines TRBV21-1 with TRBJ1-6; the table calls TRBD1, which could not be checked here. TRBV21-1 corresponds to a pseudogene. The CDR3 is made up of 18 amino acids. In DNA form, the CDR3 reads TGTGCCAGCAGCTTACATGGGGGACAGGGAATCAAAAATTCACCCCTCCACTTT. Protein: CASSLHGGQGIKNSPLHF.

V and J are TRBV9 and TRBJ2-5, with 7 bases fitting TRBD1. Germline-derived CDR1 and CDR2 are SGDLS and YYNGEE. V trimming: 0 bases; J trimming: 3 bases; junction bases outside the gene matches: 8. The CDR3 extends over 16 amino acids. The CDR3 here is CASSVGGGQMKETQYF. DNA for the CDR3: TGTGCCAGCAGCGTAGGAGGGGGACAGATGAAAGAGACCCAGTACTTC.

This clone was counted between two and nine times. The chain combines TRBV27 with TRBJ1-2, with TRBD1 identical over 7 bases. CDR1 MNHEY and CDR2 SMNVEV come from the germline V gene (reference sequence). After removal of 4 bases from V and 0 bases from J, the junction contained 8 bases not matched to a gene. This CDR3 region has 16 residues. CDR3 protein: CASSSVGDRTNYGYTF. The CDR3 DNA reads TGTGCCAGCAGTTCCGTTGGGGACAGAACTAACTATGGCTACACCTTC.

The V and J genes are TRBV15 and TRBJ1-5; D may be TRBD1 (5 bases). CDR1 LNHNV and CDR2 YYDKDF come from the germline V gene (reference sequence). The CDR3 length is 17 residues. The V gene lost 0 bases and the J gene lost 5 bases, with 17 bases spanning the gap. The CDR3 sequence: CATSRDSMGLAHQPQHF. CDR3 sequence (DNA): TGTGCCACCAGCAGAGATTCCATGGGACTAGCTCATCAGCCCCAGCATTTT.

J is TRBJ2-7 and V is TRBV6-5; 8 nucleotides agree with TRBD1. The CDR3 consists of 13 residues. The V segment lost 6 bases and the J segment 3 bases; nucleotides outside the gene matches: 4. Germline V lookup: CDR1 MNHEY, CDR2 SVGAGI. The CDR3 here is CASRTGAIYEQYF. The DNA for the CDR3 is TGTGCCAGCAGGACAGGGGCTATCTACGAGCAGTACTTC.

There are a few counts of this clone. This chain joins TRBV14 and TRBJ1-6; D is undetermined. The CDR3 extends over 13 amino acids. The germline V gene encodes CDR1 SGHDN and CDR2 FVKESK. Trimming removed 2 bases from V and 8 bases from J, with 7 bases in between. In DNA form, the CDR3 reads TGTGCCAGCAGCCAATCCTTGTATTCACCCCTCCACTTT. Protein sequence: CASSQSLYSPLHF.

The chain combines TRBV29-1 with TRBJ1-5, with D possibly matching TRBD1 (5 bases). Germline CDR1 SQVTM, CDR2 ANQGSEA. The CDR3 covers 13 residues. Between the trimmed V and J ends, which lost 4 bases and 0 bases, there was a span of 7 bases. The CDR3 coding sequence is TGCAGCGTTGGGGGGGATAGCAATCAGCCCCAGCATTTT. Its protein is CSVGGDSNQPQHF.

This clone is a singleton in its sample. The chain couples TRBV3-1 (or the pseudogene TRBV3-2) to TRBJ2-3, with D maybe TRBD1 (5 bases). V was cut by 0 bases and J by 6 bases, with 13 bases left in between. CDR3 length: 15 amino acids. Germline assignment: CDR1 LGHDT and CDR2 YNNKEL (reference sequence). Written as DNA, the CDR3 is TGTGCCAGCAGCCAAGATCAGGGTTTGATGGATACGCAGTATTTT. The encoded protein is CASSQDQGLMDTQYF.

The chain links TRBV7-7 to TRBJ2-1; a possible D gene is TRBD2 (6 bases). V was cut by 1 base and J by 3 bases, with 10 bases left in between. The germline V gene encodes CDR1 SSHAT and CDR2 FNYEAQ (reference sequence). This CDR3 is built from 15 residues. CDR3 sequence reads: CASSLGLADYNEQFF. In DNA form, the CDR3 reads TGTGCCAGCAGCTTAGGGTTAGCGGACTACAATGAGCAGTTCTTC. Using reference TRBV7-7 and TRBJ2-1 for the parts outside the CDR3, the full variable domain is GAGVSQSPRYKVTKRGQDVTLRCDPISSHATLYWYQQALGQGPEFLTYFNYEAQPDKSGLPSDRFSAERPEGSISTLTIQRTEQRDSAMYRCASSLGLADYNEQFFGPGTRLTVL.

The chain has TRBV4-1 and TRBJ2-5; TRBD1 matches 10 bases. Trimming at V came to 4 bases and at J to 5 bases, leaving 13 bases not matched to a gene. This CDR3 contains 17 residues. CDR1 is MGHRA and CDR2 is YSYEKL in the germline V gene. CDR3 sequence reads: CASSLGQGQGFGETQYF. CDR3 in DNA: TGCGCCAGCAGCCTTGGGCAGGGACAGGGGTTCGGGGAGACCCAGTACTTC.

The chain combines TRBV19 with TRBJ1-6; unclear D gene. This CDR3 comprises 12 residues. Trimming removed 1 base from V and 7 bases from J, with 2 bases in between. Germline V gene data show CDR1 as LNHDA and CDR2 as SQIVND (reference sequence). The CDR3, as DNA: TGTGCCAGTAGTATAGTAAATTCACCCCTCCACTTT. Encoded protein: CASSIVNSPLHF. Full variable domain (rest looked up from reference TRBV19 and TRBJ1-6): DGGITQSPKYLFRKEGQNVTLSCEQNLNHDAMYWYRQDPGQGLRLIYYSQIVNDFQKGDIAEGYSVSREKKESFPLTVTSAQKNPTAFYLCASSIVNSPLHFGNGTRLTVT.

This chain connects TRBV6-6 to TRBJ2-1; D is unresolved. Trimming removed 6 bases from V and 0 bases from J, with 15 bases in between. Germline V gives CDR1 MNHNY, CDR2 SVGAGI (reference sequence). CDR3 size: 16 residues. The CDR3 DNA sequence: TGTGCCAGCAGCCCCCCGACTCGAAGCTCCTACAATGAGCAGTTCTTC. It translates to CASSPPTRSSYNEQFF.

V is TRBV13 and J is TRBJ1-6, with D perhaps TRBD1 (6 bases). Trimming removed 6 bases at V and 5 bases at J, with 11 bases between. Germline assignment: CDR1 PRHDT and CDR2 FYEKMQ (reference sequence). This CDR3 contains 14 residues. CDR3 DNA sequence: TGTGCCAGCAGGGCAGGGGTCCATAATTCACCCCTCCACTTT. Protein sequence: CASRAGVHNSPLHF.

The rearrangement uses TRBV5-1 and TRBJ1-2; 8 bases line up with TRBD1. The V gene's germline CDR1 is SGHRS and CDR2 YFSETQ. V was clipped by 4 bases and J by 5 bases; unmatched bases: 4. There are 13 residues in the CDR3. The CDR3 DNA is TGCGCCAGCAGCCCGACAGGGGCTTATGGCTACACCTTC. Residues: CASSPTGAYGYTF.

V gene TRBV6-5 combines with J gene TRBJ1-1; 7 bases line up with TRBD1. The CDR3 covers 14 residues. Germline CDR1 and CDR2: MNHEY and SVGAGI. J lost 3 bases, V lost 6 bases, and 7 bases had no gene match. The CDR3 DNA is TGTGCCAGCAGCACCAGGGGGACGTACACTGAAGCTTTCTTT. Protein product: CASSTRGTYTEAFF.

In this sample, this clone turned up once. The rearrangement links TRBV27 to TRBJ1-4, with D tentatively TRBD1 (5 bases). The CDR3 sequence is 15 residues long. Trimming removed 3 bases from V and 2 bases from J, with 10 bases in between. The germline CDR1 and CDR2 sequences are MNHEY and SMNVEV (reference sequence). The CDR3 sequence is CASSLQGRTNEKLFF. The CDR3 DNA is TGTGCCAGCAGTTTGCAGGGAAGGACTAATGAAAAACTGTTTTTT.

V usage is TRBV3-1 (or the pseudogene TRBV3-2) and J usage is TRBJ2-3; 7 bases fit TRBD2. Germline V gene data show CDR1 as LGHDT and CDR2 as YNNKEL (reference sequence). With 4 bases clipped from V and 8 bases from J, the junction kept 9 bases outside the gene matches. This CDR3 comprises 14 residues. CDR3 sequence: CASSPIPGGGTQYF. In DNA, the CDR3 is TGTGCCAGCAGCCCAATACCTGGGGGGGGTACGCAGTATTTT.

The chain uses TRBV9 and TRBJ2-1, with TRBD2 matching 8 bases. The J segment lost 2 bases and the V segment lost 7 bases, leaving 8 bases of the junction unmatched. CDR1 SGDLS and CDR2 YYNGEE come from the germline V gene. The CDR3 has 15 amino acids. The CDR3 reads CASGSSGGAYNEQFF. The CDR3 DNA is TGTGCCAGCGGATCCTCCGGGGGGGCCTACAATGAGCAGTTCTTC.

The CDR3 protein is CSVDSMVLKTQYF. The CDR3 DNA reads TGCAGCGTTGACAGTATGGTTTTGAAGACCCAGTACTTC. The rearrangement joins TRBV29-1 to TRBJ2-5, with unresolved D. Per the germline V gene, CDR1 is SQVTM and CDR2 is ANQGSEA. V was pared by 3 bases and J by 6 bases, with 14 bases between. The CDR3 loop spans 13 amino acids.

In its sample, this clone was seen a few times. The CDR3 coding sequence is TGTGCCAGCAGCCAAGAGGCAGGGCCTGGCGAAAAACTGTTTTTT. Its protein is CASSQEAGPGEKLFF. This chain links TRBV14 with TRBJ1-4, with a tentative D call TRBD1 (5 bases). The CDR3 length is 15 residues. V was clipped by 0 bases and J by 8 bases, with 13 bases between them. Germline CDR1 reads SGHDN; CDR2 reads FVKESK.

The V call is TRBV30, the J call TRBJ1-6, with D possibly being TRBD1 (5 bases). Germline V gene data show CDR1 as GTSNPN and CDR2 as SVGIG (reference sequence). This CDR3 has 13 amino acids. V lost 5 bases and J lost 7, with 12 bases in between. The CDR3 loop reads CAWVGGTNSPLHF. The CDR3 DNA reads as TGTGCCTGGGTCGGGGGTACCAATTCACCCCTCCACTTT.

This chain connects TRBV21-1 to TRBJ2-7; TRBD2 reflects the table's D call only, with no check against the DNA. TRBV21-1 represents a pseudogene. CDR3 length equals 15 residues. This CDR3 reads CASTPRTSGICEQYF. The CDR3 DNA follows: TGTGCCAGCACTCCTAGGACTAGCGGGATATGCGAGCAGTACTTC.

The J gene is TRBJ1-2, the V gene TRBV18; D may be TRBD1 (6 bases). Germline CDR1 is KGHSH and CDR2 is LQKENI. The V end was cut by 3 bases, the J end by 8 bases, with 19 bases between. The CDR3 sequence is 15 residues long. The CDR3 bases are TGTGCCAGCTCACCGGGTATGGGACAAGCTTGGGGCTACACCTTC. Its translation: CASSPGMGQAWGYTF. Complete variable domain (other parts from reference TRBV18 and TRBJ1-2): NAGVMQNPRHLVRRRGQEARLRCSPMKGHSHVYWYRQLPEEGLKFMVYLQKENIIDESGMPKERFSAEFPKEGPSILRIQQVVRGDSAAYFCASSPGMGQAWGYTFGSGTRLTVV.

This clone was found a few times. The J gene is TRBJ2-1, the V gene TRBV19, with 13 bases fitting TRBD2. Germline CDR1 LNHDA, CDR2 SQIVND (reference sequence). The CDR3 spans 16 residues. J lost 6 bases, V lost 5 bases, and 7 bases had no gene match. This CDR3 is CASSSRLAGGRNEQFF. CDR3 bases: TGTGCCAGTAGTTCCCGACTAGCGGGGGGCCGCAATGAGCAGTTCTTC. Full variable domain (rest looked up from reference TRBV19 and TRBJ2-1): DGGITQSPKYLFRKEGQNVTLSCEQNLNHDAMYWYRQDPGQGLRLIYYSQIVNDFQKGDIAEGYSVSREKKESFPLTVTSAQKNPTAFYLCASSSRLAGGRNEQFFGPGTRLTVL.

J is TRBJ2-7 and V is TRBV6-5; TRBD1 aligns across 8 bases. This CDR3 region has 16 residues. V shed 4 bases and J 2 bases; nucleotides not matched to a gene: 10. Germline CDR1 reads MNHEY; CDR2 reads SVGAGI. CDR3: CASSLNQGAPTYEQYF. Here the CDR3 DNA reads TGTGCCAGCAGTTTAAATCAGGGGGCACCCACCTACGAGCAGTACTTC.

The gene calls are TRBV7-2 and TRBJ1-1, with 7 bases lining up with TRBD1. Germline CDR1 reads SGHTA; CDR2 reads FQGNSA. J was trimmed by 4 bases and V by 5 bases; bases with no gene match: 7. There are 14 residues in the CDR3. CDR3 nucleotide sequence: TGTGCCAGCAGCAAAACCCCAGGGGGCACTGAAGCTTTCTTT. It specifies CASSKTPGGTEAFF.

The rearrangement joins TRBV9 to TRBJ2-1; D is perhaps TRBD2 (5 bases). This CDR3 has 14 residues. Trimming took 5 bases from V and 0 from J, leaving 9 bases between them. Germline assignment: CDR1 SGDLS and CDR2 YYNGEE. CDR3 in DNA: TGTGCCAGCAGTCCGGGGAGCTCCTACAATGAGCAGTTCTTC. Encoded protein: CASSPGSSYNEQFF. Full variable domain (rest looked up from reference TRBV9 and TRBJ2-1): DSGVTQTPKHLITATGQRVTLRCSPRSGDLSVYWYQQSLDQGLQFLIQYYNGEERAKGNILERFSAQQFPDLHSELNLSSLELGDSALYFCASSPGSSYNEQFFGPGTRLTVL.

This clone has a single count. The CDR3 region has the DNA TGCGCCAGCAGCCAAGATGTACGACAATTGGGCAGGGCTGGCGGCTACACCTTC. This codes for CASSQDVRQLGRAGGYTF. V gene TRBV4-1 combines with J gene TRBJ1-2; D perhaps matches TRBD1 (5 bases). Trimming stripped 0 bases from V and 8 bases from J, with 25 bases between. CDR1 is MGHRA, CDR2 YSYEKL, per germline. CDR3 length: 18 residues.

The gene calls are TRBV5-1 and TRBJ1-1; 7 nucleotides match TRBD1. In germline, CDR1 is SGHRS, CDR2 YFSETQ. This CDR3 has 14 amino acids. The V gene end was trimmed by 3 bases and the J gene end by 10 bases; junction bases not matched to a gene: 12. CDR3 in DNA: TGCGCCAGCAGCTCGCCGACAGGGATGGGAAGAGCTTTCTTT. Its protein is CASSSPTGMGRAFF.